Following are 17 T cell receptor beta chains from one sample sequenced in a study of human T cells and chemical hapten exposure. A single record per CDR3 protein comes from TCRdb applying MiXCR to the RACE reads. The table has 180,000 or so distinct CDR3 sequences, around 30% seen once; the top ten hold nearly 3%. Time point defined: pre-sensitization, week 0. The treatment was: therapeutic diphenylcyclopropenone sensitization with weekly scalp DPC. This material consisted of whole blood, taken in connection with sensitization to the hapten diphenylcyclopropenone (DPC). These receptors were obtained from a woman in her 30s with alopecia areata. Some clones in this sample may be carry-over from other donors' samples.

This clonotype was picked up a small number of times. The chain combines TRBV28 with TRBJ2-7; D ambiguous. The CDR3 totals 11 residues. In germline, CDR1 is MDHEN, CDR2 SYDVKM. Trimming removed 6 bases at V and 4 bases at J, with 7 bases between. CDR3 protein: CASSRPYEQYF. The CDR3 region has the DNA TGTGCCAGCAGCCGACCGTACGAGCAGTACTTC.

A few counts support this clonotype. This chain connects TRBV10-3 to TRBJ1-5; D is unresolved. CDR1 ENHRY and CDR2 SYGVKD come from the germline V gene. Between the trimmed V and J ends, which lost 4 bases and 1 base, there was a span of 8 bases. The CDR3 runs 14 residues. CDR3 loop: CAISGGFSNQPQHF. In DNA form, the CDR3 reads TGTGCCATCAGTGGAGGGTTCAGCAATCAGCCCCAGCATTTT.

The chain links TRBV3-1 to TRBJ1-6; D unresolved. The V gene lost 1 base and the J gene lost 7 bases, with 8 bases spanning the gap. Germline CDR1 and CDR2: LGHDT and YNNKEL (reference sequence). The CDR3 consists of 14 residues. The CDR3 spells CASSQGRENSPLHF. The DNA for the CDR3 is TGTGCCAGCAGCCAAGGTCGCGAGAATTCACCCCTCCACTTT.

This clonotype was detected a few times. The gene calls are TRBV20-1 and TRBJ1-2; D is perhaps TRBD1 (5 bases). The CDR3 runs to 12 residues. Germline CDR1 and CDR2: DFQATT and SNEGSKA (reference sequence). Trimming removed 0 bases from V and 8 bases from J, with 10 bases in between. CDR3 protein: CSARDPGDGYTF. CDR3 coding DNA: TGCAGTGCTAGAGATCCGGGGGACGGCTACACCTTC.

Ten or more counts support this clonotype. The chain employs TRBV29-1 and TRBJ2-1; 12 nucleotides agree with TRBD2. The trim removed 2 bases at V and 7 bases at J, leaving 3 bases unmatched. Germline assignment: CDR1 SQVTM and CDR2 ANQGSEA. The CDR3 sequence is 14 residues long. CDR3 DNA sequence: TGCAGCGTTGAATTACTAGCGGGAGGAAATGAGCAGTTCTTC. Translation: CSVELLAGGNEQFF.

The chain uses TRBV7-2 and TRBJ2-3; D is ambiguous. V lost 1 base, J lost 5 bases, and 7 bases lay in between. The CDR3 loop spans 13 amino acids. CDR1 SGHTA and CDR2 FQGNSA come from the germline V gene. CDR3 in amino acids: CASSLGAGDTQYF. The DNA of the CDR3 is TGTGCCAGCAGCTTAGGGGCCGGAGATACGCAGTATTTT. Using reference TRBV7-2 and TRBJ2-3 for the parts outside the CDR3, the full variable domain is GAGVSQSPSNKVTEKGKDVELRCDPISGHTALYWYRQSLGQGLEFLIYFQGNSAPDKSGLPSDRFSAERTGGSVSTLTIQRTQQEDSAVYLCASSLGAGDTQYFGPGTRLTVL.

This clonotype showed up just a few times. The chain employs TRBV28 and TRBJ1-5, with no clear D. The CDR3 runs 9 residues. Trimming stripped 8 bases from V and 11 bases from J, with 7 bases between. Germline V gene sequence: CDR1 MDHEN, CDR2 SYDVKM. In DNA form, the CDR3 reads TGTGCCAGCGGATCCGCCCAGCATTTT. Its protein product is CASGSAQHF.

This chain connects TRBV15 to TRBJ1-6, with 7 bases lining up with TRBD1. This CDR3 is 13 amino acids long. Germline V lookup: CDR1 LNHNV, CDR2 YYDKDF (reference sequence). V lost 11 bases and J lost 6; bases outside the gene matches: 7. DNA for the CDR3: TGTGCCGCCGGGGGACAGACTAATTCACCCCTCCACTTT. It encodes CAAGGQTNSPLHF.

This chain connects TRBV28 to TRBJ2-7; 9 nucleotides match TRBD1. V lost 4 bases and J lost 5; bases outside the gene matches: 9. The germline V gene has CDR1 MDHEN and CDR2 SYDVKM. The CDR3 is made up of 15 amino acids. This chain's CDR3 is CASSSPGTGSNEQYF. In DNA form, the CDR3 reads TGTGCCAGCAGTTCCCCCGGGACAGGGAGTAACGAGCAGTACTTC.

The chain has TRBV5-6 and TRBJ1-4; no firm D call. The CDR3 loop spans 14 amino acids. V gave up 1 base and J gave up 4 bases, with 8 bases separating them. CDR1 is SGHDT, CDR2 YYEEEE, per germline. Here the CDR3 reads CASSLTEFNEKLFF. CDR3 DNA: TGTGCCAGCAGCTTGACGGAATTTAATGAAAAACTGTTTTTT. The entire variable domain, with the rest obtained from reference TRBV5-6 and TRBJ1-4, is as follows: DAGVTQSPTHLIKTRGQQVTLRCSPKSGHDTVSWYQQALGQGPQFIFQYYEEEERQRGNFPDRFSGHQFPNYSSELNVNALLLGDSALYLCASSLTEFNEKLFFGSGTQLSVL.

V is TRBV7-3 and J is TRBJ2-2, with 8 bases aligning to TRBD2. The CDR3 is made up of 16 amino acids. Looked up from germline, CDR1 is SGHTA and CDR2 is FQGTGA. V shed 5 bases and J 1 base; nucleotides not matched to a gene: 6. The CDR3 protein is CASSQRGGLNTGELFF. DNA of the CDR3: TGTGCCAGCAGCCAACGCGGGGGGTTGAACACCGGGGAGCTGTTTTTT.

The chain couples TRBV29-1 to TRBJ2-1, with 10 bases identical to TRBD2. The V segment lost 8 bases and the J segment 4 bases; nucleotides outside the gene matches: 11. Germline loops: CDR1 SQVTM, CDR2 ANQGSEA. The CDR3 is 15 amino acids. The CDR3 coding sequence is TGCAGCACCCTGGAACTAGCGGGGCTATACAATGAGCAGTTCTTC. Amino acids: CSTLELAGLYNEQFF.

The rearrangement joins TRBV20-1 to TRBJ2-1; tentative D call: TRBD1 (6 bases). Germline CDR1 DFQATT, CDR2 SNEGSKA (reference sequence). The CDR3 runs 17 residues. Trimming pared 4 bases from V and 3 bases from J, leaving 22 bases between. This CDR3 is CSANPIIQGAYYNEQFF. In DNA, the CDR3 is TGCAGTGCTAACCCGATTATACAGGGCGCGTACTACAATGAGCAGTTCTTC.

The chain couples TRBV19 to TRBJ1-5; D remains unclear. The CDR3 runs to 12 residues. V lost 6 bases and J 5 bases, leaving 8 bases between the germline ends. The V gene's germline CDR1 is LNHDA and CDR2 SQIVND (reference sequence). The chain's CDR3 is CASRVVDQPQHF. The CDR3 DNA follows: TGTGCCAGTAGGGTGGTGGATCAGCCCCAGCATTTT.

This clonotype was seen a single time. The CDR3 DNA follows: TGCAGTGCTAGTAGCCGCCCCCTCAATCAGCCCCAGCATTTT. Translating it yields CSASSRPLNQPQHF. The rearrangement links TRBV20-1 to TRBJ1-5; D not certain. The CDR3 has 14 residues. CDR1 is DFQATT, CDR2 SNEGSKA, per germline (reference sequence). The V end lost 3 bases, the J end lost 3 bases, and 12 bases lay between the germline ends.

Here the CDR3 DNA reads TGTGCCAGCAGCTTAATCCCCCTAACAGGGTCTGGGGCCAACGTCCTGACTTTC. Residues: CASSLIPLTGSGANVLTF. The chain combines TRBV7-2 with TRBJ2-6; weak D call: TRBD1 (6 bases). CDR1 is SGHTA, CDR2 FQGNSA, per germline. The CDR3 runs 18 residues. V lost 2 bases and J lost 1, with 15 bases in between.

The chain carries TRBV6-5 and TRBJ2-7; D might be TRBD1 (5 bases). Germline V CDR1 and CDR2: MNHEY, SVGAGI. V was trimmed by 5 bases and J by 4 bases, leaving 9 bases between them. This CDR3 has 12 amino acids. CDR3 protein: CASSGQGYEQYF. The CDR3 bases are TGTGCCAGCAGTGGACAAGGGTACGAGCAGTACTTC.